A single sample is the source of the 18 T cell receptor beta chains below, sequenced in a study of graft-versus-host responses after intestinal transplantation. The antigens of these receptors remain unknown. Produced via immunoSEQ multiplex PCR; TCRdb's table is partial and in-frame only. This repertoire shows around 120,000 clones, less than 95% found once; its top ten account for roughly 0.2%. The sample in question was unstimulated CD4+ T cells sorted from spleen or lymph node cells, obtained before intestinal transplant. Source of these receptors: a human donor who received an intestinal transplant.

V usage is TRBV6-1 and J usage is TRBJ2-3; 7 bases agree with TRBD1. The CDR3 loop spans 15 amino acids. Germline-derived CDR1 and CDR2 are MNHNS and SASEGT. The V gene end was trimmed by 6 bases and the J gene end by 4 bases; junction bases not matched to a gene: 10. The CDR3 DNA follows: TGTGCCAGCAGGAGGGGACAGCGGTCCGCAGATACGCAGTATTTT. Amino acids: CASRRGQRSADTQYF.

This CDR3 is CASSVAPGTGGNGYTF. CDR3 bases: TGTGCCAGCAGCGTAGCTCCGGGGACAGGGGGAAATGGCTACACCTTC. The chain carries TRBV9 and TRBJ1-2, with TRBD1 matching 11 bases. V lost 0 bases and J lost 6; bases outside the gene matches: 7. The germline gives CDR1 SGDLS, CDR2 YYNGEE. The CDR3 spans 16 residues.

This sequence joins TRBV5-1 and TRBJ1-5; D remains unclear. The CDR3 is made up of 17 amino acids. Germline V lookup: CDR1 SGHRS, CDR2 YFSETQ. With 2 bases removed from V and 3 bases from J, the gap between germline ends came to 18 bases. The CDR3 nucleotides are TGCGCCAGCAGCTTTCAGCCGCTAGACCAGCCCAATCAGCCCCAGCATTTT. It codes for CASSFQPLDQPNQPQHF. The entire variable domain, with the rest obtained from reference TRBV5-1 and TRBJ1-5, is as follows: KAGVTQTPRYLIKTRGQQVTLSCSPISGHRSVSWYQQTPGQGLQFLFEYFSETQRNKGNFPGRFSGRQFSNSRSEMNVSTLELGDSALYLCASSFQPLDQPNQPQHFGDGTRLSIL.

The chain combines TRBV7-8 with TRBJ1-1; no clear D gene. Between the trimmed V and J ends, which lost 0 bases and 0 bases, there was a span of 5 bases. Germline V lookup: CDR1 SGHVS, CDR2 FQNEAQ. This CDR3 spans 14 amino acids. The CDR3 spells CASSLAGVNTEAFF. CDR3 coding DNA: TGTGCCAGCAGCTTAGCAGGAGTGAACACTGAAGCTTTCTTT.

This rearrangement joins TRBV4-3 to TRBJ1-6; 9 nucleotides match TRBD1. V was clipped by 3 bases and J by 6 bases; unmatched bases: 0. The CDR3 extends over 14 amino acids. Germline V CDR1 and CDR2: LGHNA, YSLEER. This CDR3 is CASSQGQGNSPLHF. The DNA for the CDR3 is TGCGCCAGCAGCCAGGGACAGGGTAATTCACCCCTCCACTTT.

To note about this clone: Other DNA sequences in the sample encode the same CDR3. The rearrangement links TRBV7-2 to TRBJ1-5, with no clear D. The CDR3 is 13 residues long. Trimming took off 2 bases at V and 4 bases at J, with 6 bases between the two ends. Germline CDR1 is SGHTA and CDR2 is FQGNSA. The DNA for the CDR3 is TGTGCCAGCAGCTTAAGAGGTAATCAGCCCCAGCATTTT. Its protein is CASSLRGNQPQHF.

The chain couples TRBV6-6 to TRBJ1-5; D may be TRBD1 (5 bases). The germline V gene has CDR1 MNHNY and CDR2 SVGAGI (reference sequence). CDR3 length: 14 residues. V lost 6 bases, J lost 3 bases, and 12 bases lay in between. CDR3 sequence (DNA): TGTGCCAGCAGCCGCGACAGTTCCAATCAGCCCCAGCATTTT. It translates to CASSRDSSNQPQHF.

This clone was observed a single time. V is TRBV19 and J is TRBJ2-1; 7 bases are shared with TRBD2. Germline loops: CDR1 LNHDA, CDR2 SQIVND (reference sequence). The CDR3 contains 13 residues. V was clipped by 4 bases and J by 6 bases; unmatched bases: 3. The CDR3 loop reads CASSSGGFNEQFF. The CDR3 region has the DNA TGTGCCAGTAGTAGCGGGGGATTCAATGAGCAGTTCTTC.

This chain joins TRBV5-1 and TRBJ2-7; TRBD2 is a possible D gene (5 bases). This CDR3 has 16 residues. Looked up from germline, CDR1 is SGHRS and CDR2 is YFSETQ. V gave up 0 bases and J gave up 2 bases, with 15 bases separating them. The CDR3 DNA is TGCGCCAGCAGCTTGGGAGGTGCTAGGAGGACCTACGAGCAGTACTTC. Its protein is CASSLGGARRTYEQYF.

This clone was seen a single time. This chain connects TRBV5-1 to TRBJ2-3; tentative D call: TRBD1 (6 bases). Trimming took off 0 bases at V and 2 bases at J, with 7 bases between the two ends. Germline V lookup: CDR1 SGHRS, CDR2 YFSETQ. The CDR3 is 14 residues long. The CDR3 loop reads CASSLGDITDTQYF. CDR3 in DNA: TGCGCCAGCAGCTTGGGGGACATCACAGATACGCAGTATTTT.

The table lists this clone with a count of one. The chain joins TRBV7-8 to TRBJ1-2, with D perhaps matching TRBD1 (6 bases). The V end was cut by 4 bases, the J end by 4 bases, with 10 bases between. The CDR3 has 13 amino acids. In germline, CDR1 is SGHVS, CDR2 FQNEAQ. The CDR3 region is CASSSTGFYGYTF. In DNA form, the CDR3 reads TGTGCCAGCAGCTCCACAGGGTTCTATGGCTACACCTTC.

The chain links TRBV5-5 to TRBJ1-6; 9 positions agree with TRBD1. Germline lookup yields CDR1 SGHKS and CDR2 YYEKEE (reference sequence). V trimming: 2 bases; J trimming: 8 bases; junction bases outside the gene matches: 8. CDR3 size: 16 residues. The CDR3 here is CASSFPPGQGYSPLHF. CDR3 sequence (DNA): TGTGCCAGCAGCTTTCCCCCGGGACAGGGATATTCACCCCTCCACTTT.

This rearrangement joins TRBV5-6 to TRBJ1-3; TRBD1 might be the D (6 bases). This CDR3 has 16 amino acids. V lost 6 bases and J 2 bases, leaving 18 bases between the germline ends. The germline V gene has CDR1 SGHDT and CDR2 YYEEEE. CDR3 DNA sequence: TGTGCCAGCAAATTCCGAAGCGGGGGGCCTGGAAACACCATATATTTT. This sequence encodes CASKFRSGGPGNTIYF. Full variable domain (outside the CDR3, taken from reference TRBV5-6 and TRBJ1-3): DAGVTQSPTHLIKTRGQQVTLRCSPKSGHDTVSWYQQALGQGPQFIFQYYEEEERQRGNFPDRFSGHQFPNYSSELNVNALLLGDSALYLCASKFRSGGPGNTIYFGEGSWLTVV.

J is TRBJ2-2 and V is TRBV6-5; 10 bases map to TRBD1. The CDR3 runs to 15 residues. Per the germline V gene, CDR1 is MNHEY and CDR2 is SVGAGI. After removal of 5 bases from V and 5 bases from J, the junction contained 5 bases not matched to a gene. CDR3 protein: CASSGRTGGTGELFF. The CDR3 DNA sequence: TGTGCCAGCAGTGGACGGACAGGGGGGACCGGGGAGCTGTTTTTT.

This clone was detected once. An end of the junction does not agree with germline; a read error may underlie this. Other DNA sequences in the sample encode the same CDR3. The chain uses TRBV7-8 and TRBJ1-1; a possible D gene is TRBD1 (6 bases). Looked up from germline, CDR1 is SGHVS and CDR2 is FQNEAQ. CDR3 size: 17 residues. This chain's CDR3 is CASLRRQGPSVNTEAFF. CDR3 DNA sequence: TGTGCCAGCCTACGTCGGCAGGGGCCGTCAGTGAACACTGAAGCCTTCTTT. Together with reference TRBV7-8 and TRBJ1-1, the CDR3 gives the full variable domain: GAGVSQSPRYKVAKRGQDVALRCDPISGHVSLFWYQQALGQGPEFLTYFQNEAQLDKSGLPSDRFFAERPEGSVSTLKIQRTQQEDSAVYLCASLRRQGPSVNTEAFFGQGTRLTVV.

V is TRBV14 and J is TRBJ2-7, with 8 bases lining up with TRBD1. Losses at the gene ends were 4 bases for V and 3 bases for J; bases not matched to a gene: 8. Germline CDR1 and CDR2: SGHDN and FVKESK. The CDR3 is made up of 15 amino acids. CDR3 residues: CASSPGDRFLYEQYF. The CDR3 DNA reads as TGTGCCAGCAGCCCGGGGGACAGGTTTCTCTACGAGCAGTACTTC.

The chain uses TRBV7-2 and TRBJ2-5, with D tentatively TRBD1 (6 bases). The end of the DNA is better explained by TRBJ2-7, so the J call may be wrong. CDR1 is SGHTA and CDR2 is FQGNSA in the germline V gene. This CDR3 contains 15 residues. CDR3 coding DNA: TGTGCCAGCAGCTTAGAAGGGGGAGCAGGGTACGAGCAGTACTTC. It translates to CASSLEGGAGYEQYF.

The rearrangement links TRBV30 to TRBJ2-5, with TRBD1 identical over 8 bases. Germline CDR1 and CDR2: GTSNPN and SVGIG (reference sequence). The J segment lost 3 bases and the V segment lost 3 bases, leaving 0 bases of the junction unmatched. The CDR3 spans 12 residues. The CDR3 protein is CAWRTGEETQYF. CDR3 bases: TGTGCCTGGAGGACAGGGGAAGAGACCCAGTACTTC.